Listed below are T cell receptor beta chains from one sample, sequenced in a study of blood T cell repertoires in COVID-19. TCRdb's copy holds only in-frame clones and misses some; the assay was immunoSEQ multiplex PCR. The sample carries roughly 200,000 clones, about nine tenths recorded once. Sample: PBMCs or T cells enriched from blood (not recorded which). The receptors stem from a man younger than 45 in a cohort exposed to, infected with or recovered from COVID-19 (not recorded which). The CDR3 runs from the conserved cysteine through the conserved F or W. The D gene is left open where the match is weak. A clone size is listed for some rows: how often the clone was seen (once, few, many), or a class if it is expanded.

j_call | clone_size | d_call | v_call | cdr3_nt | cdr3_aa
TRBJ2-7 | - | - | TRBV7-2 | TGTGCCAGCAGCAACCAACAGGGATACGAGCAGTACTTC | CASSNQQGYEQYF
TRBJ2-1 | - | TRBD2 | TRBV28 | TGTGCCAGCAGTTTATTTTCGGCGGGAGGGCAATACAATGAGCAGTTCTTC | CASSLFSAGGQYNEQFF
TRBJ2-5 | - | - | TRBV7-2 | TGTGCCAGCAGCTTAGGGTGGTCAGTCTCAGAGACCCAGTACTTC | CASSLGWSVSETQYF
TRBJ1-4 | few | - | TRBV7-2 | TGTGCCAGCAGCCCGCAGGGGCTTGGTAATGAAAAACTGTTTTTT | CASSPQGLGNEKLFF
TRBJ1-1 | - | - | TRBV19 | TGTGCCAGTAGTATAGTCAGGGCGAACACTGAAGCTTTCTTT | CASSIVRANTEAFF
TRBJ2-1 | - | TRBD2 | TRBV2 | TGTGCCAGCAACCTAGCGGGCAGCGTGGATGAGCAGTTCTTC | CASNLAGSVDEQFF
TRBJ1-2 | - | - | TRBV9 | TGTGCCAGCAGCGCCGGACAGAGACCTGGGGGCTACACCTTC | CASSAGQRPGGYTF
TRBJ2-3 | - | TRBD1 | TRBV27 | TGTGCCAGCACTTCCCTGGGGACAGGGTTTACTAGCACAGATACGCAGTATTTT | CASTSLGTGFTSTDTQYF
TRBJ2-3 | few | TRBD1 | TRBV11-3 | TGTGCCAGCAGCTCCGGACAGGGAAGAGATACGCAGTATTTT | CASSSGQGRDTQYF
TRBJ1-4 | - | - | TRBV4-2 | TGTGCCAGCAGCCAAGATCCGGACAGCACAACTAATGAAAAACTGTTTTTT | CASSQDPDSTTNEKLFF
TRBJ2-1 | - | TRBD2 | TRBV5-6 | TGTGCCAGCAGCACCGGACTAGCGGGAAGGAGCTCCTACAATGAGCAGTTCTTC | CASSTGLAGRSSYNEQFF
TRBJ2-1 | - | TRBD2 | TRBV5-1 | TGCGCCAGCAGCACCGGGCTAGCGGGAGGAAACAATGAGCAGTTCTTC | CASSTGLAGGNNEQFF
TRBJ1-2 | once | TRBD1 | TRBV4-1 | TGCGCCAGCAGCCTTGCAGGGGGCGCGGGTGGCTACACCTTC | CASSLAGGAGGYTF
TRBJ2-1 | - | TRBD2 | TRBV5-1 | TGCGCCAGCAGCTCCAAAGGAGCGGGGACCTACAATGAGCAGTTCTTC | CASSSKGAGTYNEQFF
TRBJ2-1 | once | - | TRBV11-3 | TGTGCCAGCAGCGAAACCCTACGGTCCGAGCAGTTCTTC | CASSETLRSEQFF
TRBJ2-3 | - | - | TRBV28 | TGTGCCAGCAGTTCCCCCGGTCGGACAGATACGCAGTATTTT | CASSSPGRTDTQYF
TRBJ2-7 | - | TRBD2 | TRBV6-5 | TGTGCCAGCAGGATGGGACTAGCGGGAACCTACGAGCAGTACTTC | CASRMGLAGTYEQYF
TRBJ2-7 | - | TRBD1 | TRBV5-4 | TGTGCCAGCAGCAACAGGGGCTCCTACGAGCAGTACTTC | CASSNRGSYEQYF
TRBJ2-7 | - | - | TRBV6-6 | TGTGCCAGCAGTTACTCAGACAGGCCCCCTTCCGAGCAGTACTTC | CASSYSDRPPSEQYF
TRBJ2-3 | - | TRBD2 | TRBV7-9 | TGTGCCAGCAGCTCATGGGCGGGAGGGACCACAGATACGCAGTATTTT | CASSSWAGGTTDTQYF
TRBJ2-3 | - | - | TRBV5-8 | TGTGCCAGCAGCTCGGGACGGAGGGGAGATACGCAGTATTTT | CASSSGRRGDTQYF
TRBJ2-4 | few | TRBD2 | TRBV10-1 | TGCGCCAGCAGCGCCTCAGGGAGGGGAAACATTCAGTACTTC | CASSASGRGNIQYF
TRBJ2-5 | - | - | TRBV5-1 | TGCGCCAGCAGCAGGGACTACCAAGAGACCCAGTACTTC | CASSRDYQETQYF
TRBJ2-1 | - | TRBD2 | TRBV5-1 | TGCGCCAGCAGCTTGGGCGGGAGGGAAGAGCAGTTCTTC | CASSLGGREEQFF
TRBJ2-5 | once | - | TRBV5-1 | TGCGCCAGCAGCTTGGGAGTTGAGACCCAGTACTTC | CASSLGVETQYF
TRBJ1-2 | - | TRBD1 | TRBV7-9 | TGTGCCAGCAGCATTCGTATCCAGGGGGACTATGGCTACACCTTC | CASSIRIQGDYGYTF
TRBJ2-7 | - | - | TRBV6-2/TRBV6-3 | TGTGCCAGCAGTCTCGACAGGCTCTACGAGCAGTACTTC | CASSLDRLYEQYF
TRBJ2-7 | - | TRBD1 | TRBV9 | TGTGCCAGCAGCGCGGACAGGGGAACGTACGAGCAGTACTTC | CASSADRGTYEQYF
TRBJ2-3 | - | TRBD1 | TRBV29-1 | TGCAGCGTTTCTTACGACAGGGTGGGCACAGATACGCAGTATTTT | CSVSYDRVGTDTQYF
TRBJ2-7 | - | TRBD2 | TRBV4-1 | TGCGCCAGCAGCTGGCGGGAGGCCTCCTCCTACGAGCAGTACTTC | CASSWREASSYEQYF
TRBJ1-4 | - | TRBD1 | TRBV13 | TGTGCCAGCAGCTCCGGGACAGTGAATGAAAAACTGTTTTTT | CASSSGTVNEKLFF
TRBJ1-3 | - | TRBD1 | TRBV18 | TGTGCCAGTAACAGGGGCTCTGGAAACACCATATATTTT | CASNRGSGNTIYF
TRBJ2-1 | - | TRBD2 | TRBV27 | TGTGCCAGCAGTTTAATGCTAGCGGGAGATGAGCAGTTCTTC | CASSLMLAGDEQFF
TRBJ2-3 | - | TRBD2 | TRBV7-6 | TGTGCCAGCAGCTTCGCGGGGACTAGCGGGAGCACAGATACGCAGTATTTT | CASSFAGTSGSTDTQYF
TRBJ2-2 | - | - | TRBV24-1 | TGTGCCACCAGTGGTCACGGGAGCACCGGGGAGCTGTTTTTT | CATSGHGSTGELFF
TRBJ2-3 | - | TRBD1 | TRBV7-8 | TGTGCCAGCAGCTTCAGGGGGCTCGCAGATACGCAGTATTTT | CASSFRGLADTQYF
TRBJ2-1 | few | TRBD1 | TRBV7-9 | TGTGCCAGCAGCGGGACAGGGACCCAATTACCCTACAATGAGCAGTTCTTC | CASSGTGTQLPYNEQFF
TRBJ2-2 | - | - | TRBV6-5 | TGTGCCAGCATGGTGACAGCTTACGGCGGGGAGCTGTTTTTT | CASMVTAYGGELFF
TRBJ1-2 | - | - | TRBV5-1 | TGCGCCAGCAGCTTGGATCGGGGGTCCTATGGCTACACCTTC | CASSLDRGSYGYTF
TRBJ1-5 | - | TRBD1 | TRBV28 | TGTGCCAGCAGTCCAGCAGGGGGCAAAGGCAATCAGCCCCAGCATTTT | CASSPAGGKGNQPQHF
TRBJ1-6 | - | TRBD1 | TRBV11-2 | TGTGCCAGCAGCTCCTCGGGACAGGGGAACTCACCCCTCCACTTT | CASSSSGQGNSPLHF
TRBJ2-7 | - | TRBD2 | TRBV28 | TGTGCCAGCACTGTAGCGGGTACCTCGGGAGAGCAGTACTTC | CASTVAGTSGEQYF
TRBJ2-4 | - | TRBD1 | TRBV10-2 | TGCGCCAGCACTCTAATGGGACAGATTGATTTAGCCAAAAACATTCAGTACTTC | CASTLMGQIDLAKNIQYF
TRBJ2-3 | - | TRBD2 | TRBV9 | TGTGCCAGCAGCCCCCCGGGACTAGTGGCAGATACGCAGTATTTT | CASSPPGLVADTQYF
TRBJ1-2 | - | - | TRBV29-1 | TGCAGCGTTGCGGAGGGTGGCTATGGCTACACCTTC | CSVAEGGYGYTF